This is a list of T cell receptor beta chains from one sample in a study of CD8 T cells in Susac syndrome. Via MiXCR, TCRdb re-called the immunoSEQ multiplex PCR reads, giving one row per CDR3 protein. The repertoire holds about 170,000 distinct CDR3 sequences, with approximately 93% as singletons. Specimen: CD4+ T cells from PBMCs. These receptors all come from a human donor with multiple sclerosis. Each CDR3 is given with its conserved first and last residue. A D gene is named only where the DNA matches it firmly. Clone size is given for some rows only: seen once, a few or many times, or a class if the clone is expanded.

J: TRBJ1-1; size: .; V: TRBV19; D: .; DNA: TGTGCCAGTAGTAACAGGATTGAGGACGGTGAAGCTTTCTTT; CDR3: CASSNRIEDGEAFF
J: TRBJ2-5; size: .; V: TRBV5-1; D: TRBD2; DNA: TGCGCCAGCAGCTGGGCCCTGACTAGCGGGGACAGCGAGACCCAGTACTTC; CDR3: CASSWALTSGDSETQYF
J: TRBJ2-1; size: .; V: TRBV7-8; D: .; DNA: TGTGCCAGCAGCTCGTCGATTGGGCGGTACAATGAGCAGTTCTTC; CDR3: CASSSSIGRYNEQFF
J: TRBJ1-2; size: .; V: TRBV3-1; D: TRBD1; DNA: TGTGCCAGCAGTTCCACAGGGGTGTATGGCTACACCTTC; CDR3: CASSSTGVYGYTF
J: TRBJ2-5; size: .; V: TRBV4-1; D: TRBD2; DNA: TGCGCCAGCAGCCCGATCGGACTAGCGGGGGGCGCCGCGAGGGAGACCCAGTACTTC; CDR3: CASSPIGLAGGAARETQYF
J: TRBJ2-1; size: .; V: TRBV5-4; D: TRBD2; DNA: TGTGCCAGCAGCTCACCCGGGAGGGACAATGAGCAGTTCTTC; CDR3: CASSSPGRDNEQFF
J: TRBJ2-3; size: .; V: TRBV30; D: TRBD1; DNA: TGTGCCTGGAGTAGCCGTTGGGACAGGGACACAGATACGCAGTATTTT; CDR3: CAWSSRWDRDTDTQYF
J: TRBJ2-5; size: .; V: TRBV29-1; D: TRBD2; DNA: TGCAGCGTTGGCTGGACTAGCAGAATCCAAGAGACCCAGTACTTC; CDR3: CSVGWTSRIQETQYF
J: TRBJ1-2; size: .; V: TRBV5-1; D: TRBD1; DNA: TGCGCCAGCAGCCCAACCGGGACAGGATTCGGCTACACCTTC; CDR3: CASSPTGTGFGYTF
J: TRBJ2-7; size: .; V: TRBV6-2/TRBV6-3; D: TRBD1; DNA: TGTGCCAGCAGTCCTGGACAGGGTCTGGCTTACGAGCAGTACTTC; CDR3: CASSPGQGLAYEQYF
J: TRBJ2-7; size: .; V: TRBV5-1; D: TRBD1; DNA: TGCGCCAGCAGCTGGGGACAGGGAAACGAGCAGTACTTC; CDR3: CASSWGQGNEQYF
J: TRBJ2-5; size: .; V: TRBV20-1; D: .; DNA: TGCAGTGCTAGAGATCTGCGTCGGGTGCAGACCCAGTACTTC; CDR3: CSARDLRRVQTQYF
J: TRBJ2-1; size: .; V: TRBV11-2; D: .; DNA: TGTGCCAGCAGCTTCGGGCATCTGGGGCAGTTCTTC; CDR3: CASSFGHLGQFF
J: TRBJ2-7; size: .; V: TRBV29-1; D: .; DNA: TGCAGCGTTGGGACTACCAGTGGGGAGCAGTACTTC; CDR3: CSVGTTSGEQYF
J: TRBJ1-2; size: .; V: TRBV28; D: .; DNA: TGTGCCAGCAGTTTTACCGGGAAATTAATCTATGGCTACACCTTC; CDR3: CASSFTGKLIYGYTF
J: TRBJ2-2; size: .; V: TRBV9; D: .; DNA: TGTGCCAGCAGCGCGGCCCCGACAGGGAACACCGGGGAGCTGTTTTTT; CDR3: CASSAAPTGNTGELFF
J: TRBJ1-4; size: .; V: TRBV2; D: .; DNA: TGTGCCAGCAGATTGGGAACAACAACTAATGAAAAACTGTTTTTT; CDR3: CASRLGTTTNEKLFF
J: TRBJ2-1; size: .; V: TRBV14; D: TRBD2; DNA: TGTGCCAGCAGCCCACTAGCGGGATACAATGAGCAGTTCTTC; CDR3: CASSPLAGYNEQFF
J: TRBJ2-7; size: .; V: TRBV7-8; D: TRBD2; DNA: TGTGCCAGCAGCTCCCCTGGGGGAGCGGGAATCTACGAGCAGTACTTC; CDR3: CASSSPGGAGIYEQYF
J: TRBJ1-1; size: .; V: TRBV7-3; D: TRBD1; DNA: TGTGCCAGCAGCACTGACAGGGCTTCTCGAGCTTTCTTT; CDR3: CASSTDRASRAFF
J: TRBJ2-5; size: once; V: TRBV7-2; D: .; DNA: TGTGCCAGCAGTCATGGTGTAGGAGAGACCCAGTACTTC; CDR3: CASSHGVGETQYF
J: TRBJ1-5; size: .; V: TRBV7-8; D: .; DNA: TGTGCCAGCACCCCAGTTGGTGGCGTTGGTCAGCCCCAGCATTTT; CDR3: CASTPVGGVGQPQHF
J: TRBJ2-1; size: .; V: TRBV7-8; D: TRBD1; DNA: TGTGCCAGCAGCCCGACAGGGGGTTGGAATGAGCAGTTCTTC; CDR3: CASSPTGGWNEQFF
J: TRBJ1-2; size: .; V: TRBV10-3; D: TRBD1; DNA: TGTGCCATCAGTACTACAGGGGAAAATGGCTACACCTTC; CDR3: CAISTTGENGYTF
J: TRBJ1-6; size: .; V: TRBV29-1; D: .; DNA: TGCAGCGTCGGATTCGGGACAATGAATTCACCCCTCCACTTT; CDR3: CSVGFGTMNSPLHF
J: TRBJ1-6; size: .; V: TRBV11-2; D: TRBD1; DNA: TGTGCCAGCAGACCAGGACAGGGATATTCACCCCTCCACTTT; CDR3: CASRPGQGYSPLHF
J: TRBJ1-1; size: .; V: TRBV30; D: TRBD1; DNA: TGTGCCGGCACAAAAGGGACAGCGGAAGCTTTCTTT; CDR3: CAGTKGTAEAFF
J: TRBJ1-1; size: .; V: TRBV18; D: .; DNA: TGTGCCAGCTCACAAAGGGATGGTACTGAAGCTTTCTTT; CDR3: CASSQRDGTEAFF
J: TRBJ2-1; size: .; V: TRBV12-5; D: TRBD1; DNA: TGTGCTAGTGCCTCCCTGACAGGGGGCTCGGAGCAGTTCTTC; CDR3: CASASLTGGSEQFF
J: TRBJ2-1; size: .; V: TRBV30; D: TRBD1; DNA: TGTGCCTGGAGTGCGTATACAGGGGTGCGGGAGCAGTTCTTC; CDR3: CAWSAYTGVREQFF
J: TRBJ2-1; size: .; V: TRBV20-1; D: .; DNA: TGCAGTGCTAGTGACCCCTCCTACAATGAGCAGTTCTTC; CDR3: CSASDPSYNEQFF
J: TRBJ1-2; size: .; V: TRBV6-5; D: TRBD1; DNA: TGTGCCAGCAGTGCTGGGGACAGTCTCCGCTATGGCTACACCTTC; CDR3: CASSAGDSLRYGYTF
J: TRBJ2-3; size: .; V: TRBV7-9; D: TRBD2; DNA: TGTGCCAGGACGAGCGGGAGAACAGATACGCAGTATTTT; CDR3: CARTSGRTDTQYF
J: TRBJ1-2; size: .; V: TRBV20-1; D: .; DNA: TGCAGTGCTAGTCGATTTCCCGGGATTCATGGCTACACCTTC; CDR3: CSASRFPGIHGYTF
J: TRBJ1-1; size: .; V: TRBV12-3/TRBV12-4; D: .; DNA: TGTGCCAGCACCCGCGGGACGGCTGAAGCTTTCTTT; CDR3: CASTRGTAEAFF
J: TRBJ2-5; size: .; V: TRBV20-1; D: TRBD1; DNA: TGCAGTGCTCCCACGCCGGGACAGGGTGAGACCCAGTACTTC; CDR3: CSAPTPGQGETQYF
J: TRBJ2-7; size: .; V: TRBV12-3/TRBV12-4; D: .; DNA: TGTGCCAGCAGTTTCCCGGGGACCGGACTTTACTTC; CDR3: CASSFPGTGLYF
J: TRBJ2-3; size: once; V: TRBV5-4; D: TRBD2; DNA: TGTGCCAGCAGTACTGGACTAGCGGGGGATACAGATACGCAGTATTTT; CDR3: CASSTGLAGDTDTQYF
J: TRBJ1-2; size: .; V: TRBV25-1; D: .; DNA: TGTGCCAGCAGTGGAGACGGATCCCGCTACACCTTC; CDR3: CASSGDGSRYTF
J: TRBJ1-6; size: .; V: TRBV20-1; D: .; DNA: TGCAGTGCTTTCGAGGGGCTCTATAATTCACCCCTCCACTTT; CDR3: CSAFEGLYNSPLHF
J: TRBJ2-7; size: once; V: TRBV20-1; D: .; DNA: TGCAGTGCTTGGGACCACTACGAGCAGTACTTC; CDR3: CSAWDHYEQYF
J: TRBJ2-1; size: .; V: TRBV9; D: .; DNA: TGTGCCAGCAGCGTAGGTGGGACAACCCATGATTACTCCTACAATGAGCAGTTCTTC; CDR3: CASSVGGTTHDYSYNEQFF
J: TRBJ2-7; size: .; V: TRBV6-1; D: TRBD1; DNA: TGTGCCAGCAGTGAAGTGGGACAGGGGAGCGAGCAGTACTTC; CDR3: CASSEVGQGSEQYF
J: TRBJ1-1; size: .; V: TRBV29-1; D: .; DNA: TGCAGCGTTGAAGATCAGTTCTACACTGAAGCTTTCTTT; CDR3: CSVEDQFYTEAFF
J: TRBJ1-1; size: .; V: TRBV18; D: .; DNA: TGTGCCAGCTCACCGGGAGAGAGGGGTGGAACTGAAGCTTTCTTT; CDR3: CASSPGERGGTEAFF
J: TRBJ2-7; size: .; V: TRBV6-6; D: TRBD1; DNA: TGTGCCAGCAGTTTAGGACAGGGGTTCAACGAGCAGTACTTC; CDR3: CASSLGQGFNEQYF
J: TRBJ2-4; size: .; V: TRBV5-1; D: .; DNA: TGCGCCAGCAGCTTGGAGACGGCCTCTAACATTCAGTACTTC; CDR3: CASSLETASNIQYF
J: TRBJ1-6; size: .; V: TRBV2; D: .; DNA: TGTGCCAGCAGTGAACGGGGAAGCTCCTATAATTCACCCCTCCACTTT; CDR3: CASSERGSSYNSPLHF